This record looks at one TCR beta chain sequence and its context. This record belongs to a study of blood T cell repertoires in COVID-19. Study processing details: Reference gene primer amplification in the assay estimated nucleated cell counts. Data came from immunoSEQ multiplex PCR; TCRdb stores just in-frame clones and leaves some out. Clonal size and the V and J genes are those of that table, whereas D and trimming came from the DNA. The sample lists 50,000 to 70,000 clones; 75% to 95% were seen once. The receptor was isolated from a woman older than 75 with active COVID-19. The sequencing input was peripheral blood.

The CDR3 protein is CSVEFGGIQETQYF. Written as DNA, the CDR3 is TGCAGCGTTGAATTCGGGGGAATCCAAGAGACCCAGTACTTC. The rearrangement links TRBV29-1 to TRBJ2-5; tentative D call: TRBD2 (6 bases). Germline V gene sequence: CDR1 SQVTM, CDR2 ANQGSEA. CDR3 length: 14 amino acids. V lost 2 bases to trimming and J lost 1 base, with 11 bases between them.